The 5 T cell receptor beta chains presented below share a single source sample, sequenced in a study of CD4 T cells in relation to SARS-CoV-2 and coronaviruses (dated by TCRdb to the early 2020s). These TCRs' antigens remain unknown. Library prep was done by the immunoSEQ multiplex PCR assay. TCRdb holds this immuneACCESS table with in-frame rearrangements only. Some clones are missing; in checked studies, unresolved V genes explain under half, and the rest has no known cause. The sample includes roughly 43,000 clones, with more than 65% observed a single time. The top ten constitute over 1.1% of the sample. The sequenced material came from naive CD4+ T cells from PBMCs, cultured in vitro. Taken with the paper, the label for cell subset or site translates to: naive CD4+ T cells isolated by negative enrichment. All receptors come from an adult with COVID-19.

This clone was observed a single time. The CDR3: CASSFIQGTKPKETQYF. For the CDR3, the DNA is TGTGCCAGCAGCTTTATCCAAGGGACCAAACCGAAAGAGACCCAGTACTTC. This sequence joins TRBV11-2 and TRBJ2-5; TRBD1 or TRBD2 may be the D gene (5 bases each). Germline V CDR1 and CDR2: SGHAT, FQNNGV. CDR3 length equals 17 residues. V was pared by 3 bases and J by 3 bases, with 20 bases between.

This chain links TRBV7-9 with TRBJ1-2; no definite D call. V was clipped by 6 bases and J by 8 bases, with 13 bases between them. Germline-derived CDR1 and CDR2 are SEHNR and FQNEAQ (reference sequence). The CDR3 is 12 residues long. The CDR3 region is CASSRTGRGYTF. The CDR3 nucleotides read TGTGCCAGCAGTCGAACCGGGCGAGGCTACACCTTC. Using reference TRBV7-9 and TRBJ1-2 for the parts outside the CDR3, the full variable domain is DTGVSQNPRHKITKRGQNVTFRCDPISEHNRLYWYRQTLGQGPEFLTYFQNEAQLEKSRLLSDRFSAERPKGSFSTLEIQRTEQGDSAMYLCASSRTGRGYTFGSGTRLTVV.

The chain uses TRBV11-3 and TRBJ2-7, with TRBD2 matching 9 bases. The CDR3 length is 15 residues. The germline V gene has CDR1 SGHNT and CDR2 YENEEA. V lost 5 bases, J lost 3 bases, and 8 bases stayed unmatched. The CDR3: CASSPGVSGSYEQYF. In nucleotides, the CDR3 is TGTGCCAGCAGCCCCGGGGTTAGCGGGAGCTACGAGCAGTACTTC.

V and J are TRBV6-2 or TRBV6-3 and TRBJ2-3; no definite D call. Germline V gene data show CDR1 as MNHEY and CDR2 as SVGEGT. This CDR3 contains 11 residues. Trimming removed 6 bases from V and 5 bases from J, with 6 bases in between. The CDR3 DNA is TGTGCCAGCAGCCGGAGAGATACGCAGTATTTT. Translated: CASSRRDTQYF.

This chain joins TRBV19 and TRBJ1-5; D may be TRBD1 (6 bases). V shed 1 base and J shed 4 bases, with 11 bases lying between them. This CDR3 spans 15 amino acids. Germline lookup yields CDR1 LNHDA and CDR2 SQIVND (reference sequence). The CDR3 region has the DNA TGTGCCAGTAGTATAGGTGGGGGCCGGAATCAGCCCCAGCATTTT. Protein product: CASSIGGGRNQPQHF. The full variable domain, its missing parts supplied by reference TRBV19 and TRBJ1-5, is DGGITQSPKYLFRKEGQNVTLSCEQNLNHDAMYWYRQDPGQGLRLIYYSQIVNDFQKGDIAEGYSVSREKKESFPLTVTSAQKNPTAFYLCASSIGGGRNQPQHFGDGTRLSIL.